This entry features one TCR beta chain sequence. Its antigen is not identified. The data derive from a study of T-cell reconstitution after alpha-beta-depleted transplantation in children. Regarding the study as a whole: Several hundred expanded graft clones reportedly were the source of alpha-beta T cells about two months after transplant. From newly produced T cells came most of the T-cell counts and diversity one year after transplant. After transplant, high TCRbeta diversity at day 60 in some patients arose from surviving recipient T cells and thymic progenitors.

Unique molecular identifiers featured in how the TCRbeta library was prepared. TCRdb reprocessed the PCR reads with MiXCR, giving one entry per CDR3 protein. The sample holds about 290,000 distinct CDR3 sequences; nearly 8% are singletons and the top ten take 9.1%. Sample: peripheral blood, taken 360 days after TCRalphabeta/CD19-depleted stem cell transplant. The source of this sequence is a female patient between 2 and 15 years old who had a stem cell transplant for Fanconi anemia, so the T cells may come from the graft donor.

CDR3 sequence reads: CASSAGQPYTDTQYF. The CDR3 DNA is TGCGCCAGCAGCGCCGGACAGCCTTACACAGATACGCAGTATTTT. The chain is built from TRBV5-1 and TRBJ2-3; tentative D call: TRBD1 (6 bases). The CDR3 sequence is 15 residues long. Trimming shortened V by 4 bases and J by 2 bases, and 14 bases separated the two germline ends. From germline, CDR1 is SGHRS and CDR2 YFSETQ.